The clone carrying this T cell receptor beta chain was detected ten times or more. The hyperthyroidism was newly diagnosed and had lasted under 2 months; the patients were aged 18 to 65. Used for diagnoses were clinical symptoms, serum thyroxine and TRAb, thyroid ultrasound and orbital computed tomography. The CDR3 regions of TCR beta were amplified from RNA transcripts. With the HTBI primer set, the TCR CDR3 went through a first round of RT-PCR. TCRdb called the multiplex PCR reads again in MiXCR, with one record for every CDR3 protein. The sample includes around 260,000 distinct CDR3 sequences, 25% of them seen just once. This entry is derived from a study of T cells in Graves' hyperthyroidism and ophthalmopathy. The CDR3 covers 16 residues. The germline V gene encodes CDR1 GTSNPN and CDR2 SVGIG (reference sequence). With 1 base clipped from V and 4 bases from J, the junction kept 12 bases outside the gene matches.

The sample taken for sequencing was blood. The sequence derives from a man aged 40-55 years with Graves' hyperthyroidism that later progressed to Graves' ophthalmopathy. V usage is TRBV30 and J usage is TRBJ2-7; 8 bases align to TRBD2. CDR3 loop: CAWSGPRTSPGYEQYF. The CDR3, as DNA: TGTGCCTGGAGTGGCCCCCGGACTAGCCCGGGATACGAGCAGTACTTC. The full variable domain, rest sourced from reference TRBV30 and TRBJ2-7, is SQTIHQWPATLVQPVGSPLSLECTVEGTSNPNLYWYRQAAGRGLQLLFYSVGIGQISSEVPQNLSASRPQDRQFILSSKKLLLSDSGFYLCAWSGPRTSPGYEQYFGPGTRLTVT.